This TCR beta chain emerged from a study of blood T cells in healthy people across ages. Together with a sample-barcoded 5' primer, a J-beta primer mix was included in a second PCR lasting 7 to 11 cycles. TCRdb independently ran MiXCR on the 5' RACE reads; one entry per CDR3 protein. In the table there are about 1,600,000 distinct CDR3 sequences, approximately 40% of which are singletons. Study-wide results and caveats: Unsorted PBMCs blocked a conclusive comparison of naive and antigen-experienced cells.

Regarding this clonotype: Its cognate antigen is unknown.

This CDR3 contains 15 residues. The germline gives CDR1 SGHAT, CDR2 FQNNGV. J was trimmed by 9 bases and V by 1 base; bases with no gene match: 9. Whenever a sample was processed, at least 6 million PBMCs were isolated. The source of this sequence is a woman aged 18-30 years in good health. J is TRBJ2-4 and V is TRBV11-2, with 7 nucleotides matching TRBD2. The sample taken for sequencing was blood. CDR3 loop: CASSLGSGGGSIQYF. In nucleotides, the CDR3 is TGTGCCAGCAGCTTAGGCTCCGGTGGCGGGAGCATTCAGTACTTC.